Listed below are T cell receptor beta chains from one sample, sequenced in a study of blood T cell repertoires in COVID-19. Generated by immunoSEQ multiplex PCR, the TCRdb table keeps only in-frame clones and is missing some. The table records approximately 82,000 clones, approximately 82% of them present only once. Sequences were obtained from peripheral blood. These receptor sequences come from a man aged 45-65 years with active or convalescent COVID-19. Both conserved end residues are part of each CDR3. Each record gives: J gene, V gene, D gene, clone size, CDR3 DNA, CDR3 protein. D genes are given only for firm matches. Clone size is given for some rows only: seen once, a few or many times, or a class if the clone is expanded.

J gene: TRBJ2-5; V gene: TRBV7-8; D gene: TRBD1; clone size: NA; CDR3 DNA: TGTGCCAGCAGCTTACAGGGGACAGGGCGGGGAGAGACCCAGTACTTC; CDR3 protein: CASSLQGTGRGETQYF
J gene: TRBJ2-1; V gene: TRBV9; D gene: TRBD2; clone size: NA; CDR3 DNA: TGTGCCAGCAGCTCCCGGTTAGCGGGTTCCTACAATGAGCAGTTCTTC; CDR3 protein: CASSSRLAGSYNEQFF
J gene: TRBJ2-2; V gene: TRBV6-5; D gene: TRBD1; clone size: NA; CDR3 DNA: TGTGCCAGCATCGGACAGGGGGAAACCGGGGAGCTGTTTTTT; CDR3 protein: CASIGQGETGELFF
J gene: TRBJ2-7; V gene: TRBV6-6; D gene: NA; clone size: NA; CDR3 DNA: TGTGCCAGCAGTCAACCCGGGGGGCCTCAGGCGGGCGGCGTCTACGAGCAGTACTTC; CDR3 protein: CASSQPGGPQAGGVYEQYF
J gene: TRBJ2-5; V gene: TRBV2; D gene: TRBD1; clone size: few; CDR3 DNA: TGTGCCAGCAGTGGACGGACAGGGGGAAGAGAGACCCAGTACTTC; CDR3 protein: CASSGRTGGRETQYF
J gene: TRBJ1-2; V gene: TRBV5-4; D gene: TRBD1; clone size: NA; CDR3 DNA: TGTGCCAGCAGCTTGGATTTGGGGGACAGATCTGAAGGCTACACCTTC; CDR3 protein: CASSLDLGDRSEGYTF
J gene: TRBJ2-5; V gene: TRBV5-1; D gene: NA; clone size: NA; CDR3 DNA: TGCGCCAGCAGCTTGGAACAGGGAGAAGAGACCCAGTACTTC; CDR3 protein: CASSLEQGEETQYF
J gene: TRBJ1-2; V gene: TRBV6-5; D gene: NA; clone size: once; CDR3 DNA: TGTGCCAGCAGCGTTACAGGGAAGTGGGGCTACACCTTC; CDR3 protein: CASSVTGKWGYTF
J gene: TRBJ2-5; V gene: TRBV5-1; D gene: NA; clone size: NA; CDR3 DNA: TGCGCCAGCAGTTCGGGTATGGGGGGCCAAGAGACCCAGTACTTC; CDR3 protein: CASSSGMGGQETQYF
J gene: TRBJ2-1; V gene: TRBV18; D gene: TRBD2; clone size: NA; CDR3 DNA: TGTGCCAGCTCACCACCGTCGGTAGCGGGGGGAGCTGAGCAGTTCTTC; CDR3 protein: CASSPPSVAGGAEQFF
J gene: TRBJ2-6; V gene: TRBV18; D gene: TRBD1; clone size: many; CDR3 DNA: TGTGCCAGCTCACGGGGACAGTCTGGGGCCAACGTCCTGACTTTC; CDR3 protein: CASSRGQSGANVLTF
J gene: TRBJ1-3; V gene: TRBV30; D gene: NA; clone size: NA; CDR3 DNA: TGTGCCTGGGGGGGACTGGGAAACACCATATATTTT; CDR3 protein: CAWGGLGNTIYF
J gene: TRBJ1-4; V gene: TRBV28; D gene: TRBD1; clone size: NA; CDR3 DNA: TGTGCCACGGGACAGGGGGGAGGAAAACTGTTTTTT; CDR3 protein: CATGQGGGKLFF
J gene: TRBJ2-1; V gene: TRBV3-1/TRBV3-2; D gene: NA; clone size: NA; CDR3 DNA: TGTGCCAGCAGCCCCCAGGTTGTAGGCTACAATGAGCAGTTCTTC; CDR3 protein: CASSPQVVGYNEQFF
J gene: TRBJ2-1; V gene: TRBV6-2/TRBV6-3; D gene: NA; clone size: NA; CDR3 DNA: TGTGCCAGCAGTTACTTCGGACCGCGGGTTGAGCAGTTCTTC; CDR3 protein: CASSYFGPRVEQFF
J gene: TRBJ2-3; V gene: TRBV5-1; D gene: NA; clone size: NA; CDR3 DNA: TGCGCCAGCAGCTTTGGGCAGACGCCCACAGATACGCAGTATTTT; CDR3 protein: CASSFGQTPTDTQYF
J gene: TRBJ1-2; V gene: TRBV20-1; D gene: NA; clone size: NA; CDR3 DNA: TGCAGTGCAGGGGCTGGTGGCTACACCTTC; CDR3 protein: CSAGAGGYTF
J gene: TRBJ2-6; V gene: TRBV10-2; D gene: NA; clone size: NA; CDR3 DNA: TGCGCCAGCACTTCAGACTCTGGGGCCAACGTCCTGACTTTC; CDR3 protein: CASTSDSGANVLTF
J gene: TRBJ1-1; V gene: TRBV18; D gene: NA; clone size: few; CDR3 DNA: TGTGCCAGCTCACCACCGTTGGGCACCATGAACACTGAAGCTTTCTTT; CDR3 protein: CASSPPLGTMNTEAFF
J gene: TRBJ2-1; V gene: TRBV19; D gene: NA; clone size: NA; CDR3 DNA: TGTGCCAGTAGTCACTACCTTGCCTACAATGAGCAGTTCTTC; CDR3 protein: CASSHYLAYNEQFF
J gene: TRBJ1-6; V gene: TRBV9; D gene: TRBD1; clone size: NA; CDR3 DNA: TGTGCCAGCAGCTTACAGGGGGATAATTCACCCCTCCACTTT; CDR3 protein: CASSLQGDNSPLHF
J gene: TRBJ1-1; V gene: TRBV10-1; D gene: TRBD1; clone size: NA; CDR3 DNA: TGCGCCAGCAGTGCCATAGGGACAGGGAGAAGGGAAACTGAAGCTTTCTTT; CDR3 protein: CASSAIGTGRRETEAFF
J gene: TRBJ2-1; V gene: TRBV18; D gene: TRBD2; clone size: once; CDR3 DNA: TGTGCCAGCTCACCACGCGGGGGGGCCAATGAGCAGTTCTTC; CDR3 protein: CASSPRGGANEQFF
J gene: TRBJ2-7; V gene: TRBV2; D gene: NA; clone size: NA; CDR3 DNA: TGTGCCACCACGATAACCGAGTACGAGCAGTACTTC; CDR3 protein: CATTITEYEQYF
J gene: TRBJ2-5; V gene: TRBV18; D gene: NA; clone size: NA; CDR3 DNA: TGTGCCAGCTCACCCGGAGTCCGAACAGAGACCCAGTACTTC; CDR3 protein: CASSPGVRTETQYF
J gene: TRBJ2-1; V gene: TRBV9; D gene: TRBD2; clone size: NA; CDR3 DNA: TGTGCCAGCAGCGTAGTGTCTAGCGGGGTAGATGAGCAGTTCTTC; CDR3 protein: CASSVVSSGVDEQFF
J gene: TRBJ2-1; V gene: TRBV15; D gene: NA; clone size: NA; CDR3 DNA: TGTGCCACCAGAGTCGGCATGGAGAGCTCCTACAATGAGCAGTTCTTC; CDR3 protein: CATRVGMESSYNEQFF
J gene: TRBJ2-3; V gene: TRBV7-8; D gene: TRBD1; clone size: NA; CDR3 DNA: TGTGCCAGTAAGCTCGCGGCGACAGGGGGCACAGATACGCAGTATTTT; CDR3 protein: CASKLAATGGTDTQYF
J gene: TRBJ1-6; V gene: TRBV6-2/TRBV6-3; D gene: NA; clone size: NA; CDR3 DNA: TGTGCCAGCAGTTTGGAGCGAACCTATAATTCACCCCTCCACTTT; CDR3 protein: CASSLERTYNSPLHF
J gene: TRBJ2-1; V gene: TRBV24-1; D gene: TRBD2; clone size: once; CDR3 DNA: TGTGCCACCAGTGATTTGGTAGCGGGGGCTTACAATGAGCAGTTCTTC; CDR3 protein: CATSDLVAGAYNEQFF
J gene: TRBJ2-1; V gene: TRBV19; D gene: TRBD1; clone size: NA; CDR3 DNA: TGTGCCAGTAGTAGGGGACAGGGGGTCAATGAGCAGTTCTTC; CDR3 protein: CASSRGQGVNEQFF
J gene: TRBJ1-1; V gene: TRBV7-9; D gene: TRBD1; clone size: few; CDR3 DNA: TGTGCCAGCAGCATCGGGACAGGGGGCACTGAAGCTTTCTTT; CDR3 protein: CASSIGTGGTEAFF
J gene: TRBJ2-5; V gene: TRBV9; D gene: NA; clone size: once; CDR3 DNA: TGTGCCAGCAGCTACCGGGACCAAGAGACCCAGTACTTC; CDR3 protein: CASSYRDQETQYF
J gene: TRBJ2-1; V gene: TRBV7-2; D gene: TRBD1; clone size: NA; CDR3 DNA: TGTGCCAGCAGCTTAAACAGGGGGCTCGATGAGCAGTTCTTC; CDR3 protein: CASSLNRGLDEQFF
J gene: TRBJ2-7; V gene: TRBV6-5; D gene: NA; clone size: NA; CDR3 DNA: TGTGCCAGCAGTATCGGACAAGGGTACGAGCAGTACTTC; CDR3 protein: CASSIGQGYEQYF